Listed below are T cell receptor beta chains from one sample, sequenced in a study of graft-versus-host responses after intestinal transplantation. TCRdb's table, derived via immunoSEQ multiplex PCR, lists solely in-frame clones and lacks some. The sample includes 30,000 to 45,000 clones, roughly four fifths of them seen just once. The sequenced sample was PBMCs, obtained approximately 1,000 days after transplant. The receptors were sampled from a human patient who received an intestinal transplant, so some T cells may come from the graft donor. Each CDR3 is given with its conserved first and last residue. D genes are given only for firm matches. Not every row has a clone size; where given, it reads once, few, many or a size class.

d_gene,v_gene,j_gene,abundance,CDR3nt,CDR3aa
-,TRBV5-1,TRBJ2-7,-,TGCGCCAGCAGCCCGACGCACAGGAAGGAGGCCGACTTCTACGAGCAGTACTTC,CASSPTHRKEADFYEQYF
-,TRBV30,TRBJ1-2,-,TGTGCCTGGAGTGACCGCCTTGAGTCCTCCTATGGCTACACCTTC,CAWSDRLESSYGYTF
TRBD1,TRBV6-5,TRBJ1-1,-,TGTGCCAGCAGACCACCCACAGGGGGCACTGAAGCTTTCTTT,CASRPPTGGTEAFF
-,TRBV10-3,TRBJ2-6,-,TGTGCCATCAGTGCCAGGACGGCGGGGGCCAACGTCCTGACTTTC,CAISARTAGANVLTF
TRBD2,TRBV6-1,TRBJ2-3,-,TGTGCCAGCAGTGAAGGGCTAGCGGGGACGTCCACAGATACGCAGTATTTT,CASSEGLAGTSTDTQYF
-,TRBV5-4,TRBJ2-7,-,TGTGCCAGCAGCGAGGCTTCCGGGACCCACATGGACGAGCAGTACTTC,CASSEASGTHMDEQYF
-,TRBV5-1,TRBJ2-3,-,TGCGCCAGCAGCCCCCCCGGCCAGATTAATACGCAGTATTTT,CASSPPGQINTQYF
-,TRBV9,TRBJ2-1,-,TGTGCCAGCAGCGTAGAACCAACACTCAATGAGCAGTTCTTC,CASSVEPTLNEQFF
-,TRBV14,TRBJ1-2,-,TGTGCCAGCAGCCAAGATCGGGTCTATGGCTACACCTTC,CASSQDRVYGYTF
-,TRBV4-1,TRBJ1-5,-,TGCGCCAGCAGCCAAGATTGGGGCACGCCCCAGCATTTT,CASSQDWGTPQHF
-,TRBV19,TRBJ1-2,-,TGTGCCAGTAGTACATTTTTGCTAGAAGACTATGGCTACACCTTC,CASSTFLLEDYGYTF
-,TRBV19,TRBJ2-7,-,TGTGCCAGCAGTCCGACAGGAGGCGAGCAGTACTTC,CASSPTGGEQYF
TRBD2,TRBV27,TRBJ2-3,-,TGTGCCAGCAGAACCCTAGCGGGAGGGGGAGTGGGCACAGATACGCAGTATTTT,CASRTLAGGGVGTDTQYF
-,TRBV28,TRBJ2-7,-,TGTGCCAGCAGTTTTATGCGGTCCTACGAGCAGTACTTC,CASSFMRSYEQYF
-,TRBV28,TRBJ2-2,few,TGTGCCAGCAGTTTAAGTTCCAGGGCCACCGGGGAGCTGTTTTTT,CASSLSSRATGELFF
TRBD1,TRBV6-6,TRBJ1-1,-,TGTGCCAGCACCCAACAGGGGCCGAACACTGAAGCTTTCTTT,CASTQQGPNTEAFF
TRBD2,TRBV6-6,TRBJ2-1,once,TGTGCCAGCACGCTAGCGGGAGGCAACAATGAGCAGTTCTTC,CASTLAGGNNEQFF
TRBD2,TRBV7-7,TRBJ2-1,few,TGTGCTAGCAGCTTAGGACTAGCGGGGGCCTACAATGAGCAGTTCTTC,CASSLGLAGAYNEQFF
TRBD1,TRBV7-8,TRBJ1-1,-,TGTGCCAGCAGCCGGTCGACAGGGCCCATTTTGAACACTGAAGCTTTCTTT,CASSRSTGPILNTEAFF
TRBD1,TRBV6-1,TRBJ1-2,-,TGTGCCAGCAGTGAGACAGGGAACCTAGGCTATGGCTACACCTTC,CASSETGNLGYGYTF
TRBD2,TRBV6-1,TRBJ2-1,-,TGTGCCAGCAGCGCCGGGAGCGGGGGATACAATGAGCAGTTCTTC,CASSAGSGGYNEQFF
-,TRBV5-1,TRBJ1-5,few,TGCGCCAGCAGCTTTCCCAGCAATCAGCCCCAGCATTTT,CASSFPSNQPQHF
TRBD2,TRBV5-1,TRBJ2-1,-,TGCGCCAGCAGCTCAAGGGGAGGGGTGGATGAGCAGTTCTTC,CASSSRGGVDEQFF
TRBD1,TRBV7-8,TRBJ2-7,-,TGTGCCAGCAGCACCAGGACAGGGCAGTACGAGCAGTACTTC,CASSTRTGQYEQYF
TRBD2,TRBV2,TRBJ2-1,-,TGTGCCAGCAGTGCGGATCCGGGGGGATTTTCAGATGAGCAGTTCTTC,CASSADPGGFSDEQFF
-,TRBV28,TRBJ1-1,few,TGTGCCAGCAGTCGTAACATGAACACTGAAGCTTTCTTT,CASSRNMNTEAFF
-,TRBV7-3,TRBJ1-1,-,TGTGCCAGCAGCTTTAGGGTTGGCACTGAAGCTTTCTTT,CASSFRVGTEAFF
TRBD2,TRBV6-1,TRBJ2-3,-,TGTGCCAGCAGTGAACTAGCGGGGGGGCCGGGCACAGATACGCAGTATTTT,CASSELAGGPGTDTQYF
-,TRBV19,TRBJ2-1,-,TGTGCCAGTAGTATAAACCCACGCAATGAGCAGTTCTTC,CASSINPRNEQFF
TRBD2,TRBV5-4,TRBJ2-1,-,TGTGCCAGCAGCTCCGGGACTAGCCGCAATGAGCAGTTCTTC,CASSSGTSRNEQFF
TRBD1,TRBV5-4,TRBJ1-4,-,TGTGCCAGCAGCGCCGGACAGGCTTTAAATGAAAAACTGTTTTTT,CASSAGQALNEKLFF
TRBD2,TRBV6-1,TRBJ2-3,-,TGTGCCAGCAGTGAACTAGCGGGGGGGCCAGATACGCAGTATTTT,CASSELAGGPDTQYF
-,TRBV7-3,TRBJ2-1,-,TGTGCCAGCAGCTTAATGACTAGTTCCAATGAGCAGTTCTTC,CASSLMTSSNEQFF
TRBD2,TRBV14,TRBJ2-3,once,TGTGCCAGCAGCCAAGATTGGGGGGGACTACTCACAGATACGCAGTATTTT,CASSQDWGGLLTDTQYF
TRBD1,TRBV18,TRBJ2-6,-,TGTGCCAGCTCACCACGGGTAGGGACAGGGAGAAGCTCTGGGGCCAACGTCCTGACTTTC,CASSPRVGTGRSSGANVLTF
-,TRBV21-1,TRBJ1-4,-,TGTGCCAGCTACCCCGGGACTGAGAATGAAAAACTGTTTTTT,CASYPGTENEKLFF
TRBD2,TRBV18,TRBJ2-3,once,TGTGCCAGCTCCCGACTAGCGGGAGGCTCAGATACGCAGTATTTT,CASSRLAGGSDTQYF
-,TRBV18,TRBJ2-5,-,TGTGCCAGCTCACCACCGATGGGACAAGAGACCCAGTACTTC,CASSPPMGQETQYF
TRBD1,TRBV27,TRBJ2-7,-,TGTGCCAGCAGTTCCACAGGGGCGAAATCCTACGAGCAGTACTTC,CASSSTGAKSYEQYF
TRBD2,TRBV7-9,TRBJ2-7,-,TGTGCCAGCATGAACGCGGGAGGCTACGAGCAGTACTTC,CASMNAGGYEQYF
TRBD1,TRBV11-3,TRBJ2-5,-,TGTGCCAGCAGTAGACAGGGCGGGGAGACCCAGTACTTC,CASSRQGGETQYF
-,TRBV9,TRBJ1-1,few,TGTGCCAGCAGTGCCATGGGTGTTGAAGCTTTCTTT,CASSAMGVEAFF
-,TRBV11-2,TRBJ2-1,-,TGTGCCAGCAGCTGGCGCTCCTACAATGAGCAGTTCTTC,CASSWRSYNEQFF
TRBD2,TRBV28,TRBJ2-1,once,TGTGCCAGCAGCCGTGGACTAGCGGTAAATGGAGGCGATGAGCAGTTCTTC,CASSRGLAVNGGDEQFF
-,TRBV5-1,TRBJ2-5,-,TGCGCCAGCAGCTTCTTTCCCTTAGAGGGTGGAGAGACCCAGTACTTC,CASSFFPLEGGETQYF
TRBD2,TRBV5-4,TRBJ2-3,few,TGTGCCAGCAGCCCGGGACTAGCGGGAGTAACAAGCACAGATACGCAGTATTTT,CASSPGLAGVTSTDTQYF
-,TRBV6-1,TRBJ1-1,-,TGTGCCAGCAGTGAGGTGGAGTACACTGAAGCTTTCTTT,CASSEVEYTEAFF
-,TRBV6-5,TRBJ2-5,-,TGTGCCAGCAGTTACGTAGGGGGTTGGGGGCAAGAGACCCAGTACTTC,CASSYVGGWGQETQYF
-,TRBV28,TRBJ1-5,-,TGTGCCAGCGGACTCAGACAGGTCAGCAATCAGCCCCAGCATTTT,CASGLRQVSNQPQHF
-,TRBV7-9,TRBJ2-1,once,TGTGCCAGCAGTCACAGGGCGGTACAGTACAATGAGCAGTTCTTC,CASSHRAVQYNEQFF
TRBD2,TRBV7-9,TRBJ2-7,-,TGTGCCAGCAGCTTAGGGGGTAGCGGGAACTCCTACGAGCAGTACTTC,CASSLGGSGNSYEQYF
-,TRBV11-2,TRBJ1-1,-,TGTGCCAGCGGGTCGACCGCGGGGATCGCAGCTTTCTTT,CASGSTAGIAAFF
-,TRBV30,TRBJ2-7,-,TGTGCCTGGAGTAGGGGATACGAGCAGTACTTC,CAWSRGYEQYF
-,TRBV6-6,TRBJ1-2,-,TGTGCCAGCAGTTATGTTTCGTCAGCCTATGGCTACACCTTC,CASSYVSSAYGYTF
TRBD2,TRBV6-1,TRBJ2-7,-,TGTGCCAGCAGGGGACTAGCCCCTCACGAGCAGTACTTC,CASRGLAPHEQYF
TRBD2,TRBV6-1,TRBJ2-1,-,TGTGCCAGTGGATGGGAGGGGCTAGGGGTGAATGAGCAGTTCTTC,CASGWEGLGVNEQFF
-,TRBV6-1,TRBJ1-3,-,TGTGCCAGCAGTGAACACCTTGGAAACACCATATATTTT,CASSEHLGNTIYF
-,TRBV4-1,TRBJ2-7,-,TGCGCCAGCAGCCAATCTCAAGCGGGTTCGTCCTACGAGCAGTACTTC,CASSQSQAGSSYEQYF
-,TRBV29-1,TRBJ2-6,-,TGCAGCGCCCGGGTCGCTGGGGCCAACGTCCTGACTTTC,CSARVAGANVLTF
-,TRBV7-8,TRBJ1-1,-,TGTGCCAGCTTTTTAAAGGGGAGCGGCACTGAAGCTTTCTTT,CASFLKGSGTEAFF